The present TCR beta chain was sequenced within a study of shared clonotypes between healthy human individuals. This CDR3 spans 13 amino acids. Germline V CDR1 and CDR2: SGHTS, YDEGEE. Trimming removed 4 bases from V and 8 bases from J, with 15 bases in between. General study findings and limits: Despite large depth, sorted-subset datasets appeared incompletely sequenced.

A word on this clone: What it binds is unknown.

At the deep level, the assay was run. Libraries were prepared by immunoSEQ multiplex PCR; TCRdb keeps only in-frame clonotypes and omits some of them. The repertoire consists of over a million clones, with approximately 80% occurring once and the leading ten covering around 0.61%. The sequencing input was memory CD4+ T cells from PBMCs. The subset: CD45RA-negative fraction. The genes are TRBV5-8 and TRBJ1-2; no firm D call. This sequence was found in a man younger than 35 in good health. Some clones in this sample may be carry-over from other donors' samples. CDR3 in amino acids: CASSNFVGGGYTF. CDR3 sequence (DNA): TGTGCCAGCAGCAACTTCGTAGGAGGCGGCTACACCTTC.